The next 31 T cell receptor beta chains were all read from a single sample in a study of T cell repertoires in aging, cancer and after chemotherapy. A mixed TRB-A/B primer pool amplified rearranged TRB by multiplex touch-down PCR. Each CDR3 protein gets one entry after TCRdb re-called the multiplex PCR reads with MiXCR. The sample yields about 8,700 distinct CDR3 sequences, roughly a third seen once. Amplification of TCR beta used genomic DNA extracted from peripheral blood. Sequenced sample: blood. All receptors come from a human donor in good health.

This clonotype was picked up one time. The CDR3 loop reads CASSPGRNTDTQYF. The CDR3 DNA reads TGTGCCAGCAGCCCTGGCCGAAACACAGATACGCAGTATTTT. V gene TRBV5-6 combines with J gene TRBJ2-3; D not resolved. This CDR3 region has 14 residues. Germline assignment: CDR1 SGHDT and CDR2 YYEEEE. Between the trimmed V and J ends, which lost 4 bases and 2 bases, there was a span of 11 bases.

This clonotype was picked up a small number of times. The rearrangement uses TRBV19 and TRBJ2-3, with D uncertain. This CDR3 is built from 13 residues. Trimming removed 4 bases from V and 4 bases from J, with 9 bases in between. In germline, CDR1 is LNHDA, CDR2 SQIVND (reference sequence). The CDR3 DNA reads TGTGCCAGTAGTAGACTTCCTCCAGATACGCAGTATTTT. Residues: CASSRLPPDTQYF.

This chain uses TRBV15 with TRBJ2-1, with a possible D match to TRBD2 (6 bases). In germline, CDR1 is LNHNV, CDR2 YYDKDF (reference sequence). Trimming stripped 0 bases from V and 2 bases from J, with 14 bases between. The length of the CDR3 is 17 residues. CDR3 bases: TGTGCCACCAGCAGAGACTACATTGGAGGGCCCTACAATGAGCAGTTCTTC. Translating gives CATSRDYIGGPYNEQFF. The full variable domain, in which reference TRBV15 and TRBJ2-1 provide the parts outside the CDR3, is DAMVIQNPRYQVTQFGKPVTLSCSQTLNHNVMYWYQQKSSQAPKLLFHYYDKDFNNEADTPDNFQSRRPNTSFCFLDIRSPGLGDTAMYLCATSRDYIGGPYNEQFFGPGTRLTVL.

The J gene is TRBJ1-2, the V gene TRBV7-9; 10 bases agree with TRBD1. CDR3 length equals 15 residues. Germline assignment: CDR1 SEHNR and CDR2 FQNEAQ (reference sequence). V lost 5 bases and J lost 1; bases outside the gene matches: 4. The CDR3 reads CASSVGTGVNYGYTF. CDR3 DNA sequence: TGTGCCAGCAGCGTCGGGACAGGGGTTAACTATGGCTACACCTTC. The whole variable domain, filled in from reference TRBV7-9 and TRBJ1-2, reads DTGVSQNPRHKITKRGQNVTFRCDPISEHNRLYWYRQTLGQGPEFLTYFQNEAQLEKSRLLSDRFSAERPKGSFSTLEIQRTEQGDSAMYLCASSVGTGVNYGYTFGSGTRLTVV.

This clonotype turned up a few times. This CDR3 reads CASTDQIGPTDTQYF. In DNA, the CDR3 is TGTGCCAGTACAGACCAGATCGGGCCCACAGATACGCAGTATTTT. This chain uses TRBV19 with TRBJ2-3, with D uncertain. The CDR3 runs to 15 residues. V lost 7 bases, J lost 2 bases, and 16 bases lay in between. The germline CDR1 and CDR2 sequences are LNHDA and SQIVND (reference sequence).

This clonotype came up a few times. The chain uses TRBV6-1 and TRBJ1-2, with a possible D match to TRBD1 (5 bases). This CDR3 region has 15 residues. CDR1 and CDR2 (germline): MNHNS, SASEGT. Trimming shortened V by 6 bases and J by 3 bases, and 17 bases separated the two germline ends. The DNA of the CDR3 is TGTGCCAGCAGCTCCCGGAGGGGAGTTTACTATGGCTACACCTTC. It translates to CASSSRRGVYYGYTF.

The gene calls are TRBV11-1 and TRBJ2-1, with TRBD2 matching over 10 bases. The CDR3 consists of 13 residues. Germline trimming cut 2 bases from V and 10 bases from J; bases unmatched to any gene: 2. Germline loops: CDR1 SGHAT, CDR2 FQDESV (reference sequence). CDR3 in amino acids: CASSLRLAGEQFF. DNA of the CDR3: TGTGCCAGCAGCTTACGACTAGCGGGCGAGCAGTTCTTC.

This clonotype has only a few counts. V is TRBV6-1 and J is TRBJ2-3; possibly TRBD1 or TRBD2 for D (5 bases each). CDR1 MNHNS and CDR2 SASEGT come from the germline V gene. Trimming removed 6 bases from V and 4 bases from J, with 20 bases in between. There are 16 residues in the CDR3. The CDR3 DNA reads TGTGCCAGCAGGGGGGTAGAGCTTATTCGGTCAGATACGCAGTATTTT. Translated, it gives CASRGVELIRSDTQYF.

The CDR3: CASSLRAATEAFF. Here the CDR3 DNA reads TGTGCCAGCAGCTTAAGGGCGGCCACTGAAGCTTTCTTT. The V call is TRBV7-6, the J call TRBJ1-1; D not resolved. CDR3 size: 13 residues. The germline V gene encodes CDR1 SGHVS and CDR2 FNYEAQ. Trimming stripped 2 bases from V and 4 bases from J, with 8 bases between.

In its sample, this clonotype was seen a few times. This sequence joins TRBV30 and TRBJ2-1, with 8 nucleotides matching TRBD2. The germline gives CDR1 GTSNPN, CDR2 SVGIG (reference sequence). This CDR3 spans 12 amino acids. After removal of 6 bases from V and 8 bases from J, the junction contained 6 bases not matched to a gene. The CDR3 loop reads CACPAGGDEQFF. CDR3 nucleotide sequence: TGTGCCTGCCCTGCGGGGGGCGATGAGCAGTTCTTC.

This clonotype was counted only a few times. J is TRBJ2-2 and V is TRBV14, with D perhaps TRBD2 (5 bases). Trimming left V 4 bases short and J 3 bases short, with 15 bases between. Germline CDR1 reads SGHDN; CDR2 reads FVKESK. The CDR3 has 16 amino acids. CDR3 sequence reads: CASSRARTLYTGELFF. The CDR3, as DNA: TGTGCCAGCAGCCGAGCTCGGACTTTGTACACCGGGGAGCTGTTTTTT.

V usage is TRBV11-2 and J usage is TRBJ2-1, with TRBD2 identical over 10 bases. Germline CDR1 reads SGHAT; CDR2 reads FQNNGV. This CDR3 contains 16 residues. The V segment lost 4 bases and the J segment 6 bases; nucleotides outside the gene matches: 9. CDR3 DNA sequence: TGTGCCAGCAGCTACCTAGCGGGAGTGATTGTCAATGAGCAGTTCTTC. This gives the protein CASSYLAGVIVNEQFF.

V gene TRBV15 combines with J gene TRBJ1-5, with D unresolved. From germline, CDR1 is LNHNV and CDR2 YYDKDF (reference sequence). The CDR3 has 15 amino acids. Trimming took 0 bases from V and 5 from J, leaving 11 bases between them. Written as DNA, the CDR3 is TGTGCCACCAGCAGAGATCGGAAAGGTTATCAGCCCCAGCATTTT. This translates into CATSRDRKGYQPQHF.

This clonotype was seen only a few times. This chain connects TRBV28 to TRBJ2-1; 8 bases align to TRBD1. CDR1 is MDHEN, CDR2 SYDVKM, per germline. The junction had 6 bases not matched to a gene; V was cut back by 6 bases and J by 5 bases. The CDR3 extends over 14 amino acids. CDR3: CASSAGGADNEQFF. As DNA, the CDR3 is TGTGCCAGCAGCGCAGGGGGCGCTGACAATGAGCAGTTCTTC.

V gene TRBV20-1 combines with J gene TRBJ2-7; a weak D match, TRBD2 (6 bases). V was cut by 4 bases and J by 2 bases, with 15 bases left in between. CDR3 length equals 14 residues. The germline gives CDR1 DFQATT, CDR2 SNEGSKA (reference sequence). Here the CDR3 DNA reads TGCAGTGCTAAAAGAGCGGGCCCGGCCTACGAGCAGTACTTC. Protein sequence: CSAKRAGPAYEQYF.

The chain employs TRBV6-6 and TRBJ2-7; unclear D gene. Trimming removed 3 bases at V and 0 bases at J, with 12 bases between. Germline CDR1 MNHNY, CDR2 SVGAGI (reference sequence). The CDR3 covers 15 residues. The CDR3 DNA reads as TGTGCCAGCAGTTATGAGGAGCGCACCTCCTACGAGCAGTACTTC. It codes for CASSYEERTSYEQYF.

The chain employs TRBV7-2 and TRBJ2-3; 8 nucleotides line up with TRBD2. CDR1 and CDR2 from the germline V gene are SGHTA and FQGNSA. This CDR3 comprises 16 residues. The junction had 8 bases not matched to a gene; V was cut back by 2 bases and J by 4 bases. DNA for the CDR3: TGTGCCAGCAGCTTATCAGGGGCGGGAGGAGCAGATACGCAGTATTTT. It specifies CASSLSGAGGADTQYF. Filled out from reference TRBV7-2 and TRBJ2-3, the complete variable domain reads GAGVSQSPSNKVTEKGKDVELRCDPISGHTALYWYRQSLGQGLEFLIYFQGNSAPDKSGLPSDRFSAERTGGSVSTLTIQRTQQEDSAVYLCASSLSGAGGADTQYFGPGTRLTVL.

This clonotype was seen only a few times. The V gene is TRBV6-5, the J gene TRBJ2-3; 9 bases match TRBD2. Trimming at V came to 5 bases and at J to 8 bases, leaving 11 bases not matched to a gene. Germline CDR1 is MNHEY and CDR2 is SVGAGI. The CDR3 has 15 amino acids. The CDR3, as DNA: TGTGCCAGCAGTGAAGAGGATAGCGGGAGCGGTACGCAGTATTTT. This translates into CASSEEDSGSGTQYF.

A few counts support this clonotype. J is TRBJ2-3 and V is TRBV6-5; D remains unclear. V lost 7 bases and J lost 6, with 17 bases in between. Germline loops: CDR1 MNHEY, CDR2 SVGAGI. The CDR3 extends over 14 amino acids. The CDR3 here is CASKVAVNGDTQYF. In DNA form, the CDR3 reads TGTGCCAGCAAGGTTGCGGTCAATGGGGATACGCAGTATTTT.

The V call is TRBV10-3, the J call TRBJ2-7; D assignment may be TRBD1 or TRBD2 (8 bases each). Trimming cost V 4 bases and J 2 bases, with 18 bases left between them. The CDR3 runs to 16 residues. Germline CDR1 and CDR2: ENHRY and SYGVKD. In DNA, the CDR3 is TGTGCCATCAGTGCCTCGGGGGGGACAGGTACCTACGAGCAGTACTTC. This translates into CAISASGGTGTYEQYF.

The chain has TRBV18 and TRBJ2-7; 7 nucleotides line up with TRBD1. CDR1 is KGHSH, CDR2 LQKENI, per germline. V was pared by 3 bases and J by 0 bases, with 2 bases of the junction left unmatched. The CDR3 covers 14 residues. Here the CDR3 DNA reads TGTGCCAGCTCACCCACAGGGGCCTCCTACGAGCAGTACTTC. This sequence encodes CASSPTGASYEQYF. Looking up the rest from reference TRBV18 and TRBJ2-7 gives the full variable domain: NAGVMQNPRHLVRRRGQEARLRCSPMKGHSHVYWYRQLPEEGLKFMVYLQKENIIDESGMPKERFSAEFPKEGPSILRIQQVVRGDSAAYFCASSPTGASYEQYFGPGTRLTVT.

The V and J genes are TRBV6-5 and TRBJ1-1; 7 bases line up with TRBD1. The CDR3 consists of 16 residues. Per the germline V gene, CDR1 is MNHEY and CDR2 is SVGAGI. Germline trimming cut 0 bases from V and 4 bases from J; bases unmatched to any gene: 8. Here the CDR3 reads CASSYSEGAGGTEAFF. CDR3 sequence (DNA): TGTGCCAGCAGTTACTCTGAGGGGGCAGGGGGCACTGAAGCTTTCTTT.

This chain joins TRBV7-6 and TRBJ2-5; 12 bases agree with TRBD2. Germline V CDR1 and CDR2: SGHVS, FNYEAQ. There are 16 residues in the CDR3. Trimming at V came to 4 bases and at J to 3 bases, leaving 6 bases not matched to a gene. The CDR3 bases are TGTGCCAGCAGCTCTCGACTAGCGGGAGAAGAAGAGACCCAGTACTTC. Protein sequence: CASSSRLAGEEETQYF. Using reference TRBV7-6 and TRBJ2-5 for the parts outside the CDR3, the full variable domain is GAGVSQSPRYKVTKRGQDVALRCDPISGHVSLYWYRQALGQGPEFLTYFNYEAQQDKSGLPNDRFSAERPEGSISTLTIQRTEQRDSAMYRCASSSRLAGEEETQYFGPGTRLLVL.

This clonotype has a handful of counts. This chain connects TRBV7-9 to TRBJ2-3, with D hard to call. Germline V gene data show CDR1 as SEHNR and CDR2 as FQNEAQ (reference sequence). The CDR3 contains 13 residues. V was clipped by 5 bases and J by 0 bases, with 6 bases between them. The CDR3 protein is CASSKHSTDTQYF. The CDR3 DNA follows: TGTGCCAGCAGCAAACATAGCACAGATACGCAGTATTTT.

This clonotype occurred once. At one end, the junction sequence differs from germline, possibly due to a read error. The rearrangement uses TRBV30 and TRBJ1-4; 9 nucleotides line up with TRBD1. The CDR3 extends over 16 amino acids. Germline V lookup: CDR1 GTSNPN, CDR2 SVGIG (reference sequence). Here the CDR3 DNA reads TGTGCCTGGAGTGGAGGTCCGGGACAGGGAGAGGAAAAACTGTCTTTT. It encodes CAWSGGPGQGEEKLSF.

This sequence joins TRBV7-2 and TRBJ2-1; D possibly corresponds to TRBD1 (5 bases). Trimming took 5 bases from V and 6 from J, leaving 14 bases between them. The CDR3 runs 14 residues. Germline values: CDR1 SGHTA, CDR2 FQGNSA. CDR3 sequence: CASSPRRVFNEQFF. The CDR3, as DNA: TGTGCCAGCAGCCCCCGCAGGGTCTTCAATGAGCAGTTCTTC.

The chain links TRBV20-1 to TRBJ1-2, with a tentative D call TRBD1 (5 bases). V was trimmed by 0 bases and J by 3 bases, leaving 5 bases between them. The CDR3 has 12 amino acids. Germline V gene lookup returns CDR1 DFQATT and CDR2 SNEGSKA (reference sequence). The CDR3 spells CSAREGDYGYTF. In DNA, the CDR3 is TGCAGTGCTAGAGAGGGGGACTATGGCTACACCTTC.

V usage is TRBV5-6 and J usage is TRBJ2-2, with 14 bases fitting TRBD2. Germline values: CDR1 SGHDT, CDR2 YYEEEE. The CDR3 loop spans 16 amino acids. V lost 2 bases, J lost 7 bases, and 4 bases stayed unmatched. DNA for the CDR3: TGTGCCAGCAGCTTAGGACTAGCGGGAGGTAACGGGGAGCTGTTTTTT. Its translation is CASSLGLAGGNGELFF.

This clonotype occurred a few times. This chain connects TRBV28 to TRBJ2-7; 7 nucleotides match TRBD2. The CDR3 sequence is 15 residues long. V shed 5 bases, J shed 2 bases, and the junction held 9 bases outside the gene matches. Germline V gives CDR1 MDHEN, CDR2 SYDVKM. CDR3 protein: CASSGSGGRAYEQYF. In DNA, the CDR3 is TGTGCCAGCAGTGGATCGGGGGGACGTGCCTACGAGCAGTACTTC.

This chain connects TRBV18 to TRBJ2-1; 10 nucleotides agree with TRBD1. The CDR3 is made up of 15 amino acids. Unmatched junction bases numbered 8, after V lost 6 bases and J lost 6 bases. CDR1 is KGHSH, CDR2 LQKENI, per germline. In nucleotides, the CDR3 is TGTGCCAGCTCTCATAGGACAGGGGGAGGCAATGAGCAGTTCTTC. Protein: CASSHRTGGGNEQFF.

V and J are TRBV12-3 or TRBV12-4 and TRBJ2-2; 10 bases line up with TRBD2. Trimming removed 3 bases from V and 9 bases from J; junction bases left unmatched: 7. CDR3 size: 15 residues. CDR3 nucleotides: TGTGCCAGCAGTTTCAGTCTAGCGGGAGTCCGGGAGCTGTTTTTT. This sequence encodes CASSFSLAGVRELFF.